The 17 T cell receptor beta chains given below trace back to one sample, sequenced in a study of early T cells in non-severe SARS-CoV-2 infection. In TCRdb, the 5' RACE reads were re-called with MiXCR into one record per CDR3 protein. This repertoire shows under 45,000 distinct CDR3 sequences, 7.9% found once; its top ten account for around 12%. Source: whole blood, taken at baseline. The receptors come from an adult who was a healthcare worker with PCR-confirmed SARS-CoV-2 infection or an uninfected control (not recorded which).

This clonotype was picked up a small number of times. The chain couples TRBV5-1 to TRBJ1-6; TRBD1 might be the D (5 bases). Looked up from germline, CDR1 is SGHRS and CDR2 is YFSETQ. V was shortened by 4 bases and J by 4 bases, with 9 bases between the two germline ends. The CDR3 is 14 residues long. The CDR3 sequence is CASSPDSYNSPLHF. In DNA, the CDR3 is TGCGCCAGCAGCCCAGACAGTTATAATTCACCCCTCCACTTT.

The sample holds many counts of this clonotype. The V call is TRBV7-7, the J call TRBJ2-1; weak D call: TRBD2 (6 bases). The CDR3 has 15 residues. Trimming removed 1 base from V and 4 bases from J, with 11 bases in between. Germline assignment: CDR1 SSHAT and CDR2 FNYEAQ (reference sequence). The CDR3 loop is CASSLGPGVYNEQFF. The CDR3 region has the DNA TGTGCCAGCAGCTTAGGGCCGGGGGTTTACAATGAGCAGTTCTTC. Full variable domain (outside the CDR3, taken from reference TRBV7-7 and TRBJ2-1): GAGVSQSPRYKVTKRGQDVTLRCDPISSHATLYWYQQALGQGPEFLTYFNYEAQPDKSGLPSDRFSAERPEGSISTLTIQRTEQRDSAMYRCASSLGPGVYNEQFFGPGTRLTVL.

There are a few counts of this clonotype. This CDR3 is CASSAGTSKYEQYF. The CDR3 DNA follows: TGTGCCAGCAGTGCCGGGACTAGTAAGTACGAGCAGTACTTC. The V call is TRBV5-4, the J call TRBJ2-7; 8 nucleotides match TRBD2. The CDR3 length is 14 residues. Losses at the gene ends were 5 bases for V and 4 bases for J; bases not matched to a gene: 8. Germline CDR1 reads SGHNT; CDR2 reads YYREEE (reference sequence).

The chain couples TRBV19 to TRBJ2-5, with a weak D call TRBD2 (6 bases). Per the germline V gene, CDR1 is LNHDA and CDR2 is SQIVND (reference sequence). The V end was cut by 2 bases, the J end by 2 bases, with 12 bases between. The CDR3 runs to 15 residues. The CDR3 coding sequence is TGTGCCAGTAGTATAATGGCGGGGATTCAAGAGACCCAGTACTTC. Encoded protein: CASSIMAGIQETQYF.

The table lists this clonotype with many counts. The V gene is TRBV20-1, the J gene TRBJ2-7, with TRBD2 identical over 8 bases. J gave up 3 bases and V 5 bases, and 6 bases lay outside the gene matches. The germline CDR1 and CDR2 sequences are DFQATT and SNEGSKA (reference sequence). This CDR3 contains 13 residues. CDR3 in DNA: TGCAGTGCTCCGAGCGGGGGCCACTACGAGCAGTACTTC. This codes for CSAPSGGHYEQYF.

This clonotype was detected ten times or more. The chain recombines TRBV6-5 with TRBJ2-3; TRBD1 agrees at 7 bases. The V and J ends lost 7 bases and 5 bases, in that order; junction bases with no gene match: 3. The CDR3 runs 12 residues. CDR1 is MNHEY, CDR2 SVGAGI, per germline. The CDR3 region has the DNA TGTGCCAGCAATACAGGGGAAGATACGCAGTATTTT. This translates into CASNTGEDTQYF.

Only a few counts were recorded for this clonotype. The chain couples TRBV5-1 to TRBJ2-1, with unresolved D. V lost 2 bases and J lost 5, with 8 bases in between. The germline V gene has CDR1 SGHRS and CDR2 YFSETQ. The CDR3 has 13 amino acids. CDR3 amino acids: CASSFFGNNEQFF. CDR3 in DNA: TGCGCCAGCAGCTTTTTCGGTAACAATGAGCAGTTCTTC.

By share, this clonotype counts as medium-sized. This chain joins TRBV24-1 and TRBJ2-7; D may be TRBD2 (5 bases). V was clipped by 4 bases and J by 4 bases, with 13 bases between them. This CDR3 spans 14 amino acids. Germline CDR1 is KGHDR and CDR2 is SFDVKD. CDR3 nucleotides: TGTGCCACCAGTGAATCGGGGTTCCATTACGAGCAGTACTTC. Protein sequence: CATSESGFHYEQYF.

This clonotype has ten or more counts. CDR3 nucleotides: TGTGCCAGCAGTCCACAGGGTGCTGGGGCCAACGTCCTGACTTTC. Translation gives CASSPQGAGANVLTF. V usage is TRBV12-3 or TRBV12-4 and J usage is TRBJ2-6; possible D gene TRBD1, 6 bases. V gave up 5 bases and J gave up 2 bases, with 10 bases separating them. This CDR3 contains 15 residues.

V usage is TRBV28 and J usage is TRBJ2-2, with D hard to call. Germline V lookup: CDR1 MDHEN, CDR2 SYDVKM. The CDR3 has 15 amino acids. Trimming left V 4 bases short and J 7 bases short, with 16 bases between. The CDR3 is CASSSYKRFIGELFF. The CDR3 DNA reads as TGTGCCAGCAGTTCCTATAAACGGTTCATCGGGGAGCTGTTTTTT.

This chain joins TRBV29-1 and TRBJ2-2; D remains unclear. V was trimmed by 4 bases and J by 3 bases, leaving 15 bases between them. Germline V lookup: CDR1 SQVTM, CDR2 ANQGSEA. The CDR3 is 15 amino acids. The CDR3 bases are TGCAGCGTTGTGTCTGGCTACGTAGACACCGGGGAGCTGTTTTTT. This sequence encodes CSVVSGYVDTGELFF.

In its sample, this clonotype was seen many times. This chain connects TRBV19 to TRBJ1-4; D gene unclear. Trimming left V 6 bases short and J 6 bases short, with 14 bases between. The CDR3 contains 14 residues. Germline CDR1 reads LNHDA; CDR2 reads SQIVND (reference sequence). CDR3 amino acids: CASSKRTRDEKLFF. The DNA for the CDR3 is TGTGCCAGTAGCAAACGGACGAGGGATGAAAAACTGTTTTTT.

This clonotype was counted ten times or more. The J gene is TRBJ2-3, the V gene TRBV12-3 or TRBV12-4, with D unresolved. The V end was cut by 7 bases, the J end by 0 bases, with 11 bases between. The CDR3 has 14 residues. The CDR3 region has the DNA TGTGCCAGCACCCCGGTGGGGAGCACAGATACGCAGTATTTT. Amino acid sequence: CASTPVGSTDTQYF.

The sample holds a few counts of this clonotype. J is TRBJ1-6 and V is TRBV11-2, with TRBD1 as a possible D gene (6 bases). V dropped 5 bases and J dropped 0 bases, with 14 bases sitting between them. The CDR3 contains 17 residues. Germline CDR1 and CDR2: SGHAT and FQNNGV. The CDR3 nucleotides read TGTGCCAGCAGCAAGGACAGAGAGAGCTCCTATAATTCACCCCTCCACTTT. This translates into CASSKDRESSYNSPLHF.

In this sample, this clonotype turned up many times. CDR3 residues: CASSLDRGSSYTF. The CDR3 bases are TGTGCCAGCAGCTTAGACAGGGGCTCAAGCTACACCTTC. The chain carries TRBV11-2 and TRBJ1-2; D perhaps matches TRBD1 (6 bases). Trimming left V 0 bases short and J 9 bases short, with 11 bases between. The CDR3 has 13 amino acids. The germline CDR1 and CDR2 sequences are SGHAT and FQNNGV.

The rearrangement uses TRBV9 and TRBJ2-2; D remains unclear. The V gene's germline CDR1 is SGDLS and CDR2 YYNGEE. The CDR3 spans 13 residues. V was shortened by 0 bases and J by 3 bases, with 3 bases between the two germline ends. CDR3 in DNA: TGTGCCAGCAGCGTAGGGGACACCGGGGAGCTGTTTTTT. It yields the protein CASSVGDTGELFF.

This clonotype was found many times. The CDR3 sequence: CAWSPRGLGYTF. In DNA, the CDR3 is TGTGCCTGGAGTCCCAGGGGTTTAGGCTACACCTTC. J is TRBJ1-2 and V is TRBV30, with D maybe TRBD1 (6 bases). The germline V gene encodes CDR1 GTSNPN and CDR2 SVGIG (reference sequence). The CDR3 contains 12 residues. Deletions cut 2 bases from V and 8 bases from J, with 12 bases between.